A selection of T cell receptor beta chains follows, all from one sample in a study of response to subunit inactivated influenza vaccine. One entry per CDR3 protein results from TCRdb running MiXCR on the RT-PCR reads. The sample yields 450,000 to 700,000 distinct CDR3 sequences, around 13% seen once. The starting material was PBMCs from blood, obtained about 13 days after vaccination. These TCRs come from a man in his fifties or sixties who received an inactivated influenza vaccine. The CDR3 runs from the conserved cysteine through the conserved F or W. The D gene is left open where the match is weak. Clone size, where shown, is once, few, many, or a class for clones that have expanded.

>NA|many|TRBJ2-3|TRBV7-2
CASSRGLSTDTQYF
TGTGCCAGCTCCCGGGGGCTATCCACAGATACGCAGTATTTT
>TRBD2|NA|TRBJ2-3|TRBV3-1
CASSPLAGAPDTQYF
TGTGCCAGCAGCCCGCTAGCGGGGGCCCCCGATACGCAGTATTTT
>NA|few|TRBJ1-2|TRBV12-3/TRBV12-4
CASSSRTVSNYGYTF
TGTGCCAGCAGTTCAAGGACGGTTTCTAACTATGGCTACACCTTC
>TRBD1|NA|TRBJ1-4|TRBV20-1
CSARAGTGREKLFF
TGCAGTGCTAGAGCCGGGACAGGAAGAGAAAAACTGTTTTTT
>TRBD2|NA|TRBJ2-7|TRBV19
CASSQGLAGPRSYEQYF
TGTGCCAGTAGTCAGGGACTAGCGGGACCTCGCTCCTACGAGCAGTACTTC
>TRBD2|NA|TRBJ2-3|TRBV20-1
CSARSAGTRDLDTQYF
TGCAGTGCTAGATCGGCCGGGACTAGGGATTTGGATACGCAGTATTTT
>NA|many|TRBJ1-5|TRBV7-8
CASSLGQSNSNQPQHF
TGTGCCAGCAGCCTCGGACAGAGTAATAGCAATCAGCCCCAGCATTTT
>TRBD1|NA|TRBJ2-1|TRBV10-3
CAIRIGTGGPNEQFF
TGTGCCATCAGGATAGGGACAGGGGGACCAAATGAGCAGTTCTTC
>NA|few|TRBJ2-7|TRBV5-1
CASSLMGADVYEQYF
TGCGCCAGCAGCTTGATGGGGGCGGATGTCTACGAGCAGTACTTC
>NA|many|TRBJ1-3|TRBV7-2
CASSLSWSTGNTIYF
TGTGCCAGCAGCTTGTCCTGGAGCACTGGAAACACCATATATTTT
>TRBD1|NA|TRBJ1-5|TRBV7-8
CATRGVDNQPQHF
TGTGCCACCAGGGGGGTGGACAATCAGCCCCAGCATTTT
>NA|NA|TRBJ1-5|TRBV4-3
CASSQDLTVNQPQHF
TGCGCCAGCAGCCAAGATCTGACGGTCAATCAGCCCCAGCATTTT
>NA|NA|TRBJ2-7|TRBV6-1
CASRRDFGAYEQYF
TGTGCCAGCAGAAGGGACTTCGGAGCTTACGAGCAGTACTTC
>NA|few|TRBJ2-4|TRBV6-5
CASSYSAKNIQYF
TGTGCCAGCAGTTACTCAGCCAAAAACATTCAGTACTTC
>NA|few|TRBJ2-1|TRBV5-6
CASSLVSVMNEQFF
TGTGCCAGCAGCTTGGTGTCGGTTATGAATGAGCAGTTCTTC
>TRBD1|few|TRBJ2-2|TRBV24-1
CATTGQGGVGELFF
TGTGCCACCACCGGACAGGGTGGCGTCGGGGAGCTGTTTTTT
>TRBD1|few|TRBJ2-7|TRBV18
CASSQQGTIYEQYF
TGTGCCAGCTCACAACAGGGGACAATATACGAGCAGTACTTC
>NA|few|TRBJ2-7|TRBV4-2
CASSQEQGGAYEQYF
TGTGCCAGCAGCCAAGAACAGGGAGGGGCCTACGAGCAGTACTTC
>NA|few|TRBJ1-2|TRBV9
CASSPGGGAGYGYTF
TGTGCCAGCAGCCCCGGAGGGGGGGCTGGCTATGGCTACACCTTC
>NA|NA|TRBJ1-1|TRBV4-1
CASSQGGNRVGVIRVRTEAFF
TGCGCCAGCAGCCAAGGAGGAAACAGGGTCGGGGTGATACGGGTGAGGACTGAAGCTTTCTTT
>NA|NA|TRBJ1-1|TRBV18
CASSPLREMGTEAFF
TGTGCCAGCTCTCCCCTCAGGGAGATGGGCACTGAAGCTTTCTTT
>NA|NA|TRBJ2-1|TRBV5-5
CASSLVRSNEQFF
TGTGCCAGCAGTCTTGTGAGGTCCAATGAGCAGTTCTTC
>TRBD2|NA|TRBJ2-5|TRBV7-8
CASSSDLAGRQETQYF
TGTGCCAGCAGCTCCGATTTAGCGGGTCGTCAAGAGACCCAGTACTTC
>NA|few|TRBJ2-1|TRBV11-2
CASSFLRRGDEQFF
TGTGCCAGCAGCTTCCTCCGGAGGGGTGATGAGCAGTTCTTC
>NA|many|TRBJ2-2|TRBV7-2
CASSKGTTGELFF
TGTGCCAGCAGTAAAGGGACCACCGGGGAGCTGTTTTTT
>TRBD1|few|TRBJ1-6|TRBV5-1
CASSLATGGNNSPLHF
TGCGCCAGCAGCTTGGCGACAGGGGGAAATAATTCACCCCTCCACTTT
>NA|many|TRBJ2-2|TRBV12-3/TRBV12-4
CASSLVAGFANTGELFF
TGTGCCAGCAGTTTAGTGGCTGGCTTCGCGAACACCGGGGAGCTGTTTTTT
>TRBD2|NA|TRBJ2-1|TRBV27
CASSSGTSGRLREQFF
TGTGCCAGCAGTTCCGGGACTAGCGGGAGGCTGAGAGAGCAGTTCTTC
>TRBD1|once|TRBJ2-1|TRBV7-2
CASSAYGTGGHSEQFF
TGTGCCAGCAGCGCTTACGGGACAGGGGGTCACAGTGAGCAGTTCTTC
>NA|NA|TRBJ2-7|TRBV10-3
CAISYTGPEQYF
TGTGCCATCAGTTACACCGGACCAGAGCAGTACTTC
>NA|many|TRBJ2-5|TRBV29-1
CSSPGPEQETQYF
TGCAGCTCCCCCGGTCCAGAACAAGAGACCCAGTACTTC
>TRBD1|few|TRBJ2-5|TRBV11-1
CASSLRQGIGETQYF
TGTGCCAGCAGCTTACGACAGGGAATTGGAGAGACCCAGTACTTC